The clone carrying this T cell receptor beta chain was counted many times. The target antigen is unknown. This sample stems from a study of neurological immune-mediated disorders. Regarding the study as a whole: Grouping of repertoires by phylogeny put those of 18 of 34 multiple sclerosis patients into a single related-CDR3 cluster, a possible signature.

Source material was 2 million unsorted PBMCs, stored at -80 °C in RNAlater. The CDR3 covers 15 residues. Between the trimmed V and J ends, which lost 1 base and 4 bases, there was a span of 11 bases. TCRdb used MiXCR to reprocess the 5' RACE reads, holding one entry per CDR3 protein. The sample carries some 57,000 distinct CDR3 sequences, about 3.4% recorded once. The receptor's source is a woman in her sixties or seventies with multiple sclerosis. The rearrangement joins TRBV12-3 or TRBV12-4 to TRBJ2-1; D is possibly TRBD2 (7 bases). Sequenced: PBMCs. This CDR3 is CASSLGGGPYNEQFF. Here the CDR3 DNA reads TGTGCCAGCAGTTTAGGGGGGGGCCCATACAATGAGCAGTTCTTC.